Reported below is one T cell receptor (beta chain). The entry originates in a study of blood T cell repertoires in COVID-19. Study details: Sources were T cells, B-cell-depleted T cells, or PBMCs; the material itself was cDNA or gDNA.

Authors' analysis steps: Reference gene primer amplification gave nucleated cell count estimates. The repertoire was sequenced with immunoSEQ multiplex PCR; TCRdb's copy has only in-frame clones and lacks some. V and J calls and clone size are given by that table; D and trimming were obtained from the DNA. The sample lists 150,000 or so clones; approximately 88% were seen once. The CDR3 spans 14 residues. V shed 3 bases and J shed 2 bases, with 11 bases lying between them. Germline V gene data show CDR1 as SGHRS and CDR2 as YFSETQ. This clonotype was sampled from a human donor in a cohort sampled during active COVID-19. The chain couples TRBV5-1 to TRBJ1-1; the D gene is possibly TRBD1 (5 bases). The material sequenced was peripheral blood. CDR3 residues: CASSWAQGNTEAFF. The CDR3 DNA reads as TGCGCCAGCAGCTGGGCCCAGGGAAACACTGAAGCTTTCTTT.